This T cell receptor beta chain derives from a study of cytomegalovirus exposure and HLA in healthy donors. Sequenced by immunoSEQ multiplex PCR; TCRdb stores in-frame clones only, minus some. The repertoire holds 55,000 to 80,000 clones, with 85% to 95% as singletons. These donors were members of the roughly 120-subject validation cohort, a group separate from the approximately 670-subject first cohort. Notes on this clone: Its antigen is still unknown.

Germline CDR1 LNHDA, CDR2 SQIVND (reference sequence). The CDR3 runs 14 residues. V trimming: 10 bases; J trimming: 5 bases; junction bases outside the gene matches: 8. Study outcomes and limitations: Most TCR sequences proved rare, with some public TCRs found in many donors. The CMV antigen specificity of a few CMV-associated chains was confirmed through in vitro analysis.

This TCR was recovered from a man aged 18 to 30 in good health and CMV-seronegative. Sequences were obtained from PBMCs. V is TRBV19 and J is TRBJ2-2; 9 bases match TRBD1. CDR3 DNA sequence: TGTGCCACCCGGGACAGGGATCTAACCGGGGAGCTGTTTTTT. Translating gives CATRDRDLTGELFF.